Presented here are 11 T cell receptor beta chains from one specimen sequenced in a study of shared clonotypes between healthy human individuals. TCRdb's copy holds only in-frame clones and misses some; the assay was immunoSEQ multiplex PCR. This table holds approximately 2,000,000 clones, 85% to 95% found once. The sample taken for sequencing was naive CD4+ T cells from PBMCs. The sample's subset: CD45RA+ positively selected. The receptor source for this set is a man aged 18 to 30 in good health. Some clones in this sample may be carry-over from other donors' samples.

This sequence joins TRBV28 and TRBJ2-2; a possible D gene is TRBD1 (5 bases). From germline, CDR1 is MDHEN and CDR2 SYDVKM. This CDR3 region has 13 residues. Trimming removed 7 bases from V and 5 bases from J, with 11 bases in between. CDR3 sequence: CASIGRATGELFF. DNA of the CDR3: TGTGCCAGCATTGGCAGGGCAACCGGGGAGCTGTTTTTT. The variable domain in full, with the rest retrieved from reference TRBV28 and TRBJ2-2, is DVKVTQSSRYLVKRTGEKVFLECVQDMDHENMFWYRQDPGLGLRLIYFSYDVKMKEKGDIPEGYSVSREKKERFSLILESASTNQTSMYLCASIGRATGELFFGEGSRLTVL.

The chain links TRBV5-4 to TRBJ1-2; weak D call: TRBD1 (6 bases). The V and J ends lost 7 bases and 4 bases respectively, with 14 bases between them. CDR1 SGHNT and CDR2 YYREEE come from the germline V gene (reference sequence). This CDR3 has 13 residues. The CDR3 protein is CASPKDRRYGYTF. In DNA, the CDR3 is TGTGCCAGCCCTAAGGACAGACGCTATGGCTACACCTTC.

The V gene is TRBV7-7, the J gene TRBJ2-6; 7 bases fit TRBD1. The CDR3 is made up of 16 amino acids. The V gene's germline CDR1 is SSHAT and CDR2 FNYEAQ (reference sequence). The junction had 6 bases not matched to a gene; V was cut back by 5 bases and J by 2 bases. CDR3 sequence: CASSARQGPGANVLTF. In DNA, the CDR3 is TGTGCCAGCAGCGCTCGACAGGGACCTGGGGCCAACGTCCTGACTTTC. The full variable domain, its missing parts supplied by reference TRBV7-7 and TRBJ2-6, is GAGVSQSPRYKVTKRGQDVTLRCDPISSHATLYWYQQALGQGPEFLTYFNYEAQPDKSGLPSDRFSAERPEGSISTLTIQRTEQRDSAMYRCASSARQGPGANVLTFGAGSRLTVL.

This sequence joins TRBV27 and TRBJ1-2; 10 bases line up with TRBD1. The length of the CDR3 is 17 residues. Germline assignment: CDR1 MNHEY and CDR2 SMNVEV (reference sequence). The V gene end was trimmed by 5 bases and the J gene end by 4 bases; junction bases not matched to a gene: 13. The CDR3 is CASSLNPDRGLGYGYTF. In DNA, the CDR3 is TGTGCCAGCAGTCTCAATCCCGACAGGGGGCTAGGCTATGGCTACACCTTC.

This clone was observed once. The genes are TRBV4-3 and TRBJ2-7; a weak D match, TRBD1 (5 bases). Trimming removed 0 bases at V and 6 bases at J, with 15 bases between. The germline CDR1 and CDR2 sequences are LGHNA and YSLEER. The CDR3 runs to 15 residues. The CDR3 bases are TGCGCCAGCAGCCAAGATTTAATCCCTAGGGGCGAGCAGTACTTC. Its protein is CASSQDLIPRGEQYF.

V usage is TRBV28 and J usage is TRBJ1-5; 7 nucleotides agree with TRBD1. This CDR3 contains 18 residues. With V trimmed by 4 bases and J by 4 bases, 16 bases remained unmatched. The germline V gene encodes CDR1 MDHEN and CDR2 SYDVKM. This CDR3 reads CASSSPPQLGQRNQPQHF. The CDR3 bases are TGTGCCAGCAGTTCCCCCCCACAACTGGGACAGCGAAATCAGCCCCAGCATTTT.

J is TRBJ2-7 and V is TRBV5-4; 11 positions agree with TRBD2. From germline, CDR1 is SGHNT and CDR2 YYREEE (reference sequence). After removal of 0 bases from V and 3 bases from J, the junction contained 2 bases not matched to a gene. This CDR3 spans 15 amino acids. The CDR3 DNA sequence: TGTGCCAGCAGCTTGGTAGCGGGAGGGCACTACGAGCAGTACTTC. The encoded protein is CASSLVAGGHYEQYF.

V gene TRBV21-1 combines with J gene TRBJ1-5. TRBV21-1 is classified as a pseudogene. The CDR3 is 17 residues long. The CDR3 here is CASSKGQELDSNQPQHF. In nucleotides, the CDR3 is TGTGCCAGCAGCAAAGGGCAGGAGTTAGATAGCAATCAGCCCCAGCATTTT.

The chain is built from TRBV6-1 and TRBJ1-5; 7 nucleotides align to TRBD1. V shed 2 bases, J shed 3 bases, and the junction held 4 bases outside the gene matches. Germline assignment: CDR1 MNHNS and CDR2 SASEGT. This CDR3 is 15 amino acids long. In DNA, the CDR3 is TGTGCCAGCAGTGAAAGGGGGCAGCCCAATCAGCCCCAGCATTTT. Translated, it gives CASSERGQPNQPQHF.

This sequence joins TRBV10-3 and TRBJ2-3; TRBD2 is a possible D gene (5 bases). Trimming pared 4 bases from V and 1 base from J, leaving 6 bases between. Germline values: CDR1 ENHRY, CDR2 SYGVKD. CDR3 length: 13 residues. CDR3 in amino acids: CAISGTGTDTQYF. In nucleotides, the CDR3 is TGTGCCATCAGTGGGACTGGCACAGATACGCAGTATTTT.

The V gene is TRBV7-9, the J gene TRBJ2-1, with 11 bases lining up with TRBD1. After removal of 6 bases from V and 9 bases from J, the junction contained 10 bases not matched to a gene. The CDR3 is 15 amino acids. CDR1 is SEHNR and CDR2 is FQNEAQ in the germline V gene (reference sequence). CDR3 DNA: TGTGCCAGCAGTTCCCCGGGACAGGGGGTCATTGAGCAGTTCTTC. This encodes CASSSPGQGVIEQFF.